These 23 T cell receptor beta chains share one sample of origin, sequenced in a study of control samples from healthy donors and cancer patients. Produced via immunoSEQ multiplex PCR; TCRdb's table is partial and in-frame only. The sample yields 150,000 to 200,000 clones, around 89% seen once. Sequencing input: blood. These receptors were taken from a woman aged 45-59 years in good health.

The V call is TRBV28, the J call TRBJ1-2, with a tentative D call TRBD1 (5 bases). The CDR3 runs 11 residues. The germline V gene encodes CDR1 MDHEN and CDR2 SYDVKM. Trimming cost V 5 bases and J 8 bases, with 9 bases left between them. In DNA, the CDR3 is TGTGCCAGCAGTATAAAGGGGGGCTACACCTTC. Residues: CASSIKGGYTF.

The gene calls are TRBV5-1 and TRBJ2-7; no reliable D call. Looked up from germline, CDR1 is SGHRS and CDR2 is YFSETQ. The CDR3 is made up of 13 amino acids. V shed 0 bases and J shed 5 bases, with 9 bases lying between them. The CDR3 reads CASSLVSEDEQYF. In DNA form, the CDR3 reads TGCGCCAGCAGCTTGGTGTCCGAGGACGAGCAGTACTTC.

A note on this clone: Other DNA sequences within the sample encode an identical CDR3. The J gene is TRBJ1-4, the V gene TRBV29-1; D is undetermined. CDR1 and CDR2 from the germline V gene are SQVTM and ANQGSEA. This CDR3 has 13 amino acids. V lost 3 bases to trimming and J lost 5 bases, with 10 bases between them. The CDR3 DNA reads TGCAGCGTTGATGGTCAGACAAATGAAAAACTGTTTTTT. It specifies CSVDGQTNEKLFF. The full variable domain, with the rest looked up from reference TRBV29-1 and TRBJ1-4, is SAVISQKPSRDICQRGTSLTIQCQVDSQVTMMFWYRQQPGQSLTLIATANQGSEATYESGFVIDKFPISRPNLTFSTLTVSNMSPEDSSIYLCSVDGQTNEKLFFGSGTQLSVL.

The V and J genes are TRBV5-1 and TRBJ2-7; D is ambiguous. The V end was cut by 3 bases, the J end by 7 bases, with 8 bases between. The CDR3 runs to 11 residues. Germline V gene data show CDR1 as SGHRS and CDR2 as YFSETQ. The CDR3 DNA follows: TGCGCCAGCAGCTCAGGACCAGAGCAGTACTTC. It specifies CASSSGPEQYF.

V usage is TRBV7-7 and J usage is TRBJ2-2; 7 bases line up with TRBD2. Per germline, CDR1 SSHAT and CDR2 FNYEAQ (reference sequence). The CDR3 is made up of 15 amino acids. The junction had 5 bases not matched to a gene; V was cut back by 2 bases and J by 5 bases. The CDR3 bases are TGTGCCAGCAGCTTAAGCGGGGCTAGTACCGGGGAGCTGTTTTTT. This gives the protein CASSLSGASTGELFF.

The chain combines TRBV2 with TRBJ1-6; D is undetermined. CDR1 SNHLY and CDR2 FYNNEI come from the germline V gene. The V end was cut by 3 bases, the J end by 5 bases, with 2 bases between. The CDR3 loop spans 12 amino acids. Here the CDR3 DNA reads TGTGCCAGCAGTGAGAATAATTCACCCCTCCACTTT. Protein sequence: CASSENNSPLHF.

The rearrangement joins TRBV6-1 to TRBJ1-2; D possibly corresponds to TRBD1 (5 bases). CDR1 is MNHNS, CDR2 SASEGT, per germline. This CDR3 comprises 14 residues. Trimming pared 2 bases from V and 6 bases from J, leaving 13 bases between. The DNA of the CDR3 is TGTGCCAGCAGTGAAAGGTCAGGGAGCGATGGCTACACCTTC. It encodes CASSERSGSDGYTF.

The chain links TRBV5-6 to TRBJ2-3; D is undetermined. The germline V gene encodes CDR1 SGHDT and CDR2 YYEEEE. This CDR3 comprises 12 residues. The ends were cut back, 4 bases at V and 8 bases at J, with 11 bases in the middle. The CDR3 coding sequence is TGTGCCAGCAGCCCCCTCTCAGGTACGCAGTATTTT. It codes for CASSPLSGTQYF.

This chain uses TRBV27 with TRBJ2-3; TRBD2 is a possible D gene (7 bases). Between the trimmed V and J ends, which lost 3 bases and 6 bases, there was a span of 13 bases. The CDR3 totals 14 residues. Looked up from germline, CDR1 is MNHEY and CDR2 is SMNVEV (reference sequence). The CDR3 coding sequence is TGTGCCAGCAGTTTTAACGGGGGGCCGGATACGCAGTATTTT. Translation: CASSFNGGPDTQYF.

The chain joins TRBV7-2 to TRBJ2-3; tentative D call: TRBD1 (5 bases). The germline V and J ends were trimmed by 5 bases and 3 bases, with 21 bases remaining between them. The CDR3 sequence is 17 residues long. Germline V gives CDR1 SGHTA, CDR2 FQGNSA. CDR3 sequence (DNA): TGTGCCAGCAGCCCGACCATTTCTGGGGCCGGTACAGATACGCAGTATTTT. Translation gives CASSPTISGAGTDTQYF.

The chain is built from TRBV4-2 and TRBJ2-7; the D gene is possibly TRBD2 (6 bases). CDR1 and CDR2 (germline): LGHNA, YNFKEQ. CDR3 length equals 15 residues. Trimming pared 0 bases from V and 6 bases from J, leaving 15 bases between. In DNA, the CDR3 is TGTGCCAGCAGCCAAGATCGACCTGGGAGGTCCGAGCAGTACTTC. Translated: CASSQDRPGRSEQYF.

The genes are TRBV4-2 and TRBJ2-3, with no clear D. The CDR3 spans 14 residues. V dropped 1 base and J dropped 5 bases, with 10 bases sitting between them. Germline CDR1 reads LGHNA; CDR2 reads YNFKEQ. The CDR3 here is CASSQGAKRDTQYF. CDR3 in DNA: TGTGCCAGCAGCCAAGGGGCCAAGCGAGATACGCAGTATTTT.

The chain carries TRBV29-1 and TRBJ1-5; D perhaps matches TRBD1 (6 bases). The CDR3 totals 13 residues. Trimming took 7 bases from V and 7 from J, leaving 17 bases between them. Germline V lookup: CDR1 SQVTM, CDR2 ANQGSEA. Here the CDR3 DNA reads TGCAGCGCGGGGGAGGGGGGTAACCAGCCCCAGCATTTT. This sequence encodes CSAGEGGNQPQHF.

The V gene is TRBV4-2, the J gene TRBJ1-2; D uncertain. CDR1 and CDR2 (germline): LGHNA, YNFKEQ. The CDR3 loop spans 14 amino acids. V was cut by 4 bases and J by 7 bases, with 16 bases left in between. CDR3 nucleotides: TGTGCCAGCAGCCCTAGTTTAAATTCGGGTGGCTACACCTTC. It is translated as CASSPSLNSGGYTF.

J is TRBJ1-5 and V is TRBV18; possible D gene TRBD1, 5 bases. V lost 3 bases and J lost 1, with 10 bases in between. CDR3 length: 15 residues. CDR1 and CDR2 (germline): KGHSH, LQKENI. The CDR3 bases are TGTGCCAGCTCACCCGGGACGGGAAGCAATCAGCCCCAGCATTTT. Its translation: CASSPGTGSNQPQHF.

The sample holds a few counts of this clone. DNA of the CDR3: TGTGCCAGCATCCTTGAGGACGAGCAGTACTTC. It translates to CASILEDEQYF. The chain carries TRBV2 and TRBJ2-7; D remains ambiguous. The CDR3 has 11 amino acids. V lost 7 bases to trimming and J lost 5 bases, with 9 bases between them. The germline CDR1 and CDR2 sequences are SNHLY and FYNNEI.

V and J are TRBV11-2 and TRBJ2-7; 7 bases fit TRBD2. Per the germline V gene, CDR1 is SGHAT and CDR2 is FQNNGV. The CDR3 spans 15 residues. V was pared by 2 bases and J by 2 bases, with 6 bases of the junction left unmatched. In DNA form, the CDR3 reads TGTGCCAGCAGCTTATGGGGAGGGACCACCTACGAGCAGTACTTC. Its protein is CASSLWGGTTYEQYF.

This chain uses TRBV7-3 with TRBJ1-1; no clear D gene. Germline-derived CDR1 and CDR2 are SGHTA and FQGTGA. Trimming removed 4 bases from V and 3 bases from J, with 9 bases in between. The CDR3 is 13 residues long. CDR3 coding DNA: TGTGCCAGCAGCTGGGGTCGGGACACTGAAGCTTTCTTT. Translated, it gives CASSWGRDTEAFF. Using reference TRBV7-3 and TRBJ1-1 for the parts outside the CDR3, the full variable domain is GAGVSQTPSNKVTEKGKYVELRCDPISGHTALYWYRQSLGQGPEFLIYFQGTGAADDSGLPNDRFFAVRPEGSVSTLKIQRTERGDSAVYLCASSWGRDTEAFFGQGTRLTVV.

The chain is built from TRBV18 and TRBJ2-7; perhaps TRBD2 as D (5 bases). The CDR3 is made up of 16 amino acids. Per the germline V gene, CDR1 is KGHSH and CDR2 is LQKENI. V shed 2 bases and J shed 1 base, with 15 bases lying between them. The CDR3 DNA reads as TGTGCCAGCTCACCAAATTTCCCGGAGGATTCCTACGAGCAGTACTTC. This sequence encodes CASSPNFPEDSYEQYF.

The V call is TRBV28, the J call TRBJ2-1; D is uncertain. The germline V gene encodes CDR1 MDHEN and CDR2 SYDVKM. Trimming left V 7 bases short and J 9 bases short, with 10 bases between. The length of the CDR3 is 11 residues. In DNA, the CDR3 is TGTGCCAGCACCCCGAGTGGTGAGCAGTTCTTC. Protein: CASTPSGEQFF.

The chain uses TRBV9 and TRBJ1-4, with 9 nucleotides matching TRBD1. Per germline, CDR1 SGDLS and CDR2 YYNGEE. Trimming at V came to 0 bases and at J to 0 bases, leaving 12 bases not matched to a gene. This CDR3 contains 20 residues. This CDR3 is CASSVGGQGYDGATNEKLFF. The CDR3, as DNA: TGTGCCAGCAGCGTAGGAGGACAGGGGTATGATGGGGCAACTAATGAAAAACTGTTTTTT.

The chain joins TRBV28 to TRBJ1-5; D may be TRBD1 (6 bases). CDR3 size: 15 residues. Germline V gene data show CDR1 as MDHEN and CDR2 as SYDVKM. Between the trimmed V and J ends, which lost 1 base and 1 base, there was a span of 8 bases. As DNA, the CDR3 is TGTGCCAGCAGTTTATCAGGGGTGAGCAATCAGCCCCAGCATTTT. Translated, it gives CASSLSGVSNQPQHF. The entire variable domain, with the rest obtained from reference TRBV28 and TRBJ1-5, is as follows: DVKVTQSSRYLVKRTGEKVFLECVQDMDHENMFWYRQDPGLGLRLIYFSYDVKMKEKGDIPEGYSVSREKKERFSLILESASTNQTSMYLCASSLSGVSNQPQHFGDGTRLSIL.

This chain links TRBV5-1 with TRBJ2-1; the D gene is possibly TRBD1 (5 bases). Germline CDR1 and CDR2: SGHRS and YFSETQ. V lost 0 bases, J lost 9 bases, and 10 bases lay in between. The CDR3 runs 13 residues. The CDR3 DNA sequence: TGCGCCAGCAGCTTGGCCAGTAGGGGTGAGCAGTTCTTC. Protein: CASSLASRGEQFF.